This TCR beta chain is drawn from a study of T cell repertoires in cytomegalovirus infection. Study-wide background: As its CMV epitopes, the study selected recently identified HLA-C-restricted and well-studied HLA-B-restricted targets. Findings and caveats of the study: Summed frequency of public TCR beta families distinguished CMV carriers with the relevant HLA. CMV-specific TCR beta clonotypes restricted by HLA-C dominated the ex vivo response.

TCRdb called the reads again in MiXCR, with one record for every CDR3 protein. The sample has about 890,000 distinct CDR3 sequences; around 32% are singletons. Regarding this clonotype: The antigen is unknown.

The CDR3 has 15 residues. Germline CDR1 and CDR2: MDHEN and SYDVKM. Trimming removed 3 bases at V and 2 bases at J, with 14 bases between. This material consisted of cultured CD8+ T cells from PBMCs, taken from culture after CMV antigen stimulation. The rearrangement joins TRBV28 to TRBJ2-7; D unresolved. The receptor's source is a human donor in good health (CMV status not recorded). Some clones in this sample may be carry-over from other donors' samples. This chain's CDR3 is CASSFGFDNTYEQYF. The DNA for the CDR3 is TGTGCCAGCAGTTTCGGGTTTGACAACACCTACGAGCAGTACTTC.